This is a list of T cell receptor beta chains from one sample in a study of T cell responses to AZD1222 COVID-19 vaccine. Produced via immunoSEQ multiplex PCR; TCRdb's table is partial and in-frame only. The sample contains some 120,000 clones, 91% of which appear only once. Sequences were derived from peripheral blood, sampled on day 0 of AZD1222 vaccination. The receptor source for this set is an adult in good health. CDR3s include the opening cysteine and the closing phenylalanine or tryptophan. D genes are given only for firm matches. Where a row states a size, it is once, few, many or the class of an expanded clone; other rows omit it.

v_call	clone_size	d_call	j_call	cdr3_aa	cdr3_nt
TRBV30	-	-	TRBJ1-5	CAWSGGRHQPQHF	TGTGCCTGGAGTGGGGGGAGGCATCAGCCCCAGCATTTT
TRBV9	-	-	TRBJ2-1	CASSVGWGSYNEQFF	TGTGCCAGCAGCGTAGGATGGGGCTCCTACAATGAGCAGTTCTTC
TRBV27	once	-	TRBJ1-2	CASSLLGGKDYGYTF	TGTGCCAGCAGCCTCCTGGGGGGGAAAGACTATGGCTACACCTTC
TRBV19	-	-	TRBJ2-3	CASSGIGMADTQYF	TGTGCCAGTAGTGGGATAGGGATGGCAGATACGCAGTATTTT
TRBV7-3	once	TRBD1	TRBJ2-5	CASGKTGGTEETQYF	TGTGCCAGCGGCAAAACAGGGGGGACGGAAGAGACCCAGTACTTC
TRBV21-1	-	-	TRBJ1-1	CASSKAGGSEAFF	TGTGCCAGCAGCAAAGCTGGGGGCTCTGAAGCTTTCTTT
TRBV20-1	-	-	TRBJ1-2	CSAREGIGYTF	TGCAGTGCTAGAGAAGGTATTGGCTACACCTTC
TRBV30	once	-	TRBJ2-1	CAWRELAEGAEQFF	TGTGCCTGGAGGGAACTAGCGGAGGGGGCGGAGCAGTTCTTC
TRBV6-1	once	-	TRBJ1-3	CASSEVNTIYF	TGTGCCAGCAGTGAAGTTAACACCATATATTTT
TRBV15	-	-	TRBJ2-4	CATSPGGAKNIQYF	TGTGCCACCAGCCCCGGTGGTGCCAAAAACATTCAGTACTTC
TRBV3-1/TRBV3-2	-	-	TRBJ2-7	CASSQAGPEEQYF	TGTGCCAGCAGCCAAGCGGGGCCGGAAGAGCAGTACTTC
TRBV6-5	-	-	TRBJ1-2	CASSKDSLYGYTF	TGTGCCAGCAGCAAGGACAGCTTGTATGGCTACACCTTC
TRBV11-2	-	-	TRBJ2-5	CASAPRKTGEGETQYF	TGTGCCAGCGCGCCGAGAAAAACAGGGGAGGGGGAGACCCAGTACTTC
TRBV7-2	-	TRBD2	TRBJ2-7	CASSPIHRGTRVYEQYF	TGTGCCAGCAGCCCAATTCACCGCGGGACTAGGGTTTACGAGCAGTACTTC
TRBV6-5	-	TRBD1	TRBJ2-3	CASSLTWTGDTQYF	TGTGCCAGCAGTCTTACTTGGACAGGGGATACGCAGTATTTT
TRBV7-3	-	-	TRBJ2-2	CASSLTGTPSTGELFF	TGTGCCAGCAGCTTAACAGGGACGCCTAGTACCGGGGAGCTGTTTTTT
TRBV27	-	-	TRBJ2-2	CASSSYTIGELFF	TGTGCCAGCAGTTCCTACACCATAGGGGAGCTGTTTTTT
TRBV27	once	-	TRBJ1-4	CASSTLPSGVEKLFF	TGTGCCAGCAGTACCCTCCCCTCAGGGGTCGAAAAACTGTTTTTT
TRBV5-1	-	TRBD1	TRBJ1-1	CASSLTLGQGVGTEAFF	TGCGCCAGCAGCTTGACCCTTGGACAGGGCGTGGGAACTGAAGCTTTCTTT
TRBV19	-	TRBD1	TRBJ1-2	CASNLDRGDVYGYTF	TGTGCCAGTAACCTGGACAGGGGTGATGTCTATGGCTACACCTTC
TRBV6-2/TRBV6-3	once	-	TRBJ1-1	CASSLQGRITEAFF	TGTGCCAGCAGCCTTCAGGGGAGGATAACTGAAGCTTTCTTT
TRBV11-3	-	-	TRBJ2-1	CASSPLRGAYNEQFF	TGTGCCAGCAGCCCACTAAGAGGGGCTTACAATGAGCAGTTCTTC
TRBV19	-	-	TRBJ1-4	CASAFSTNEKLFF	TGTGCCAGTGCTTTTTCAACTAATGAAAAACTGTTTTTT
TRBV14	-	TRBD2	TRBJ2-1	CASSQDTSGYYNEQFF	TGTGCCAGCAGCCAAGACACTAGCGGGTACTACAATGAGCAGTTCTTC
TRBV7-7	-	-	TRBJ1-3	CASSLSSGNTIYF	TGTGCTAGCAGCCTAAGTTCTGGAAACACCATATATTTT